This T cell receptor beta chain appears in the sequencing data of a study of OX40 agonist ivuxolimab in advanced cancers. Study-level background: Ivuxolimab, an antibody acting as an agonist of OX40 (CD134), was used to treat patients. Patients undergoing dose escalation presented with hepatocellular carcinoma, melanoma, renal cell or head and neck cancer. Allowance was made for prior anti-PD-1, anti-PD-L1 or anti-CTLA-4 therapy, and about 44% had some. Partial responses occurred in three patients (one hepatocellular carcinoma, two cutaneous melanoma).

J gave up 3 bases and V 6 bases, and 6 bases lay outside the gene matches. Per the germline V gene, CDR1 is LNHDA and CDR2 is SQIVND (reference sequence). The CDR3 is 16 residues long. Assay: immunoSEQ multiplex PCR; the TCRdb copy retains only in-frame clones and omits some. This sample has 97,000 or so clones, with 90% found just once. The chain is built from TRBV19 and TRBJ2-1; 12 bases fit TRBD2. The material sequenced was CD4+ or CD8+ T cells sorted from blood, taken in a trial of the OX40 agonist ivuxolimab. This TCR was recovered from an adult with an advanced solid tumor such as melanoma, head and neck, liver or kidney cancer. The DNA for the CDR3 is TGTGCCAGTAGCAAGACACTAGCGGGAGGCTACAATGAGCAGTTCTTC. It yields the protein CASSKTLAGGYNEQFF.